This TCR beta chain was recorded in a study of T-cell reconstitution after alpha-beta-depleted transplantation in children. This clonotype turned up a few times. Preparing the TCRbeta library involved the use of unique molecular identifiers. Via MiXCR, TCRdb re-called the PCR reads, giving one row per CDR3 protein. This table has about 980,000 distinct CDR3 sequences, roughly 29% appearing once. The TCR originated in a boy in the first two years of life who had a stem cell transplant for SCID, so the T cells may come from the graft donor. The input for sequencing was PBMCs, mostly from graft donor cells, taken 360 days after TCRalphabeta/CD19-depleted stem cell transplant.

The CDR3 sequence: CASSFGWTGETQYF. The CDR3, as DNA: TGTGCCAGCAGCTTTGGGTGGACGGGAGAGACCCAGTACTTC. The gene calls are TRBV5-5 and TRBJ2-5; no reliable D call. The CDR3 consists of 14 residues. Germline-derived CDR1 and CDR2 are SGHKS and YYEKEE (reference sequence). The V gene lost 2 bases and the J gene lost 4 bases, with 12 bases spanning the gap.